This T cell receptor beta chain emerged from a study of cytomegalovirus exposure and HLA in healthy donors. About this clone: Its antigen is currently unknown.

Researchers ran the PCR with 60 Vbeta and 13 Jbeta primers. Sequencing used immunoSEQ multiplex PCR; TCRdb keeps in-frame clones, though not all of them. Here the sample spans some 180,000 clones, 76% being singletons. CDR1 MGHDK and CDR2 SYGVNS come from the germline V gene. CDR3 length: 15 amino acids. The junction had 5 bases not matched to a gene; V was cut back by 3 bases and J by 2 bases. Study-wide findings and caveats: The listing of about 150 TCR beta chains classed them as cytomegalovirus-associated. TCR beta V- and J-gene trimming was later associated with a missense DCLRE1C variant.

The specimen was PBMCs. The chain couples TRBV25-1 to TRBJ1-1, with 8 bases that match TRBD1. The clonotype was recovered from a woman under 40 in good health and CMV-seropositive. The CDR3 here is CASSDHGTGNTEAFF. For the CDR3, the DNA is TGTGCCAGCAGTGACCACGGGACAGGAAACACTGAAGCTTTCTTT.